The rows below give T cell receptor beta chains drawn from one sample of a study of naive and memory T cell subsets. TCRdb redid the calling of the 5' RACE reads with MiXCR, one entry per CDR3 protein. The table records about 62,000 distinct CDR3 sequences, 8% of them present only once. These receptors originate from a female donor in good health. Both conserved end residues are part of each CDR3. The D gene is left open where the match is weak. The size entry is marked missing in some rows and otherwise reads once, few, many or a size class.

len | j_gene | d_gene | abundance | v_gene | CDR3aa | CDR3nt
16 | TRBJ2-2 | - | - | TRBV28 | CASSLLTRGVTGELFF | TGTGCCAGCAGTTTACTCACCAGGGGTGTCACCGGGGAGCTGTTTTTT
13 | TRBJ2-5 | - | - | TRBV29-1 | CSVPGQLQETQYF | TGCAGCGTCCCGGGACAACTGCAAGAGACCCAGTACTTC
13 | TRBJ2-5 | - | - | TRBV29-1 | CSVASGAGETQYF | TGCAGCGTTGCGTCAGGGGCAGGAGAGACCCAGTACTTC
12 | TRBJ1-2 | - | - | TRBV19 | CASNQGNYGYTF | TGTGCCAGTAATCAGGGAAACTATGGCTACACCTTC
14 | TRBJ2-2 | - | - | TRBV24-1 | CATSDLSGTGELFF | TGTGCCACCAGTGATTTGTCGGGAACCGGGGAGCTGTTTTTT
15 | TRBJ2-7 | TRBD1 | few | TRBV6-6 | CASSPRQGISYEQYF | TGTGCCAGCAGTCCTAGACAGGGGATCTCCTACGAGCAGTACTTC
13 | TRBJ2-3 | TRBD2 | - | TRBV6-6 | CATRGEGRDTQYF | TGTGCCACCCGGGGGGAGGGCCGAGATACGCAGTATTTT
14 | TRBJ1-2 | - | many | TRBV7-9 | CASSPPQENYGYTF | TGTGCCAGCAGCCCCCCACAGGAGAACTATGGCTACACCTTC
15 | TRBJ2-5 | - | few | TRBV6-1 | CASSELRSTQEAQYF | TGTGCCAGCAGTGAATTACGGTCCACCCAAGAGGCCCAGTACTTC
16 | TRBJ2-2 | TRBD1 | few | TRBV20-1 | CSARQEGQGDAGELFF | TGCAGTGCTCGACAAGAGGGACAGGGTGATGCCGGGGAGCTGTTTTTT
15 | TRBJ2-3 | - | few | TRBV19 | CASNDPPSKTDTQYF | TGTGCCAGCAACGACCCCCCAAGTAAGACAGATACGCAGTATTTT
13 | TRBJ1-1 | - | few | TRBV14 | CASSLGLNTEAFF | TGTGCCAGCAGCCTCGGGTTGAACACTGAAGCTTTCTTT
13 | TRBJ2-3 | TRBD2 | few | TRBV7-2 | CASSSGGSDTQYF | TGTGCCAGCAGCTCCGGGGGGTCAGATACGCAGTATTTT
15 | TRBJ2-3 | - | - | TRBV7-3 | CASAGRVSGTDTQYF | TGTGCCAGCGCGGGACGGGTATCAGGCACAGATACGCAGTATTTT
14 | TRBJ2-1 | - | - | TRBV11-2 | CASSPRTYNNEQFF | TGTGCCAGCAGCCCCAGGACTTATAACAATGAGCAGTTCTTC
15 | TRBJ2-7 | - | - | TRBV12-3/TRBV12-4 | CASSLVGDGTYEQYF | TGTGCCAGCAGTTTAGTGGGGGACGGGACCTACGAGCAGTACTTC
14 | TRBJ1-2 | - | - | TRBV5-1 | CASSLDISNYGYTF | TGCGCCAGCAGCTTGGACATCTCTAACTATGGCTACACCTTC